This entry concerns a single T cell receptor beta chain. Its matching antigen is unknown. This entry comes from a study of human T cells and chemical hapten exposure. Study-level results: Expanded TCRs clustered into significantly more large CDR3 similarity groups than controls, the analysis revealed. No alteration of TCRs above 1 in 1000 frequency was seen with DPC sensitization.

Stated time point: pre-sensitization, week 0. Treatment here: therapeutic diphenylcyclopropenone sensitization with weekly scalp DPC. Unique molecular identifiers were linked by the library to individual cDNA molecules. From the RACE reads, TCRdb called clonotypes with MiXCR, one entry per CDR3 protein. The repertoire holds around 120,000 distinct CDR3 sequences, with approximately 15% as singletons. Germline V CDR1 and CDR2: SGHTA, FQGNSA. Losses at the gene ends were 5 bases for V and 10 bases for J; bases not matched to a gene: 10. This CDR3 contains 16 residues. This clonotype originated in a woman between 18 and 29 years old with alopecia areata. Some clones in this sample may be carry-over from other donors' samples. The V gene is TRBV7-2, the J gene TRBJ1-6, with 11 bases identical to TRBD1. This material consisted of whole blood, taken in connection with sensitization to the hapten diphenylcyclopropenone (DPC). DNA for the CDR3: TGTGCCAGCAGCATGGCGGTAGGGACAGGGGGATCACCCCTCCACTTT. It codes for CASSMAVGTGGSPLHF.